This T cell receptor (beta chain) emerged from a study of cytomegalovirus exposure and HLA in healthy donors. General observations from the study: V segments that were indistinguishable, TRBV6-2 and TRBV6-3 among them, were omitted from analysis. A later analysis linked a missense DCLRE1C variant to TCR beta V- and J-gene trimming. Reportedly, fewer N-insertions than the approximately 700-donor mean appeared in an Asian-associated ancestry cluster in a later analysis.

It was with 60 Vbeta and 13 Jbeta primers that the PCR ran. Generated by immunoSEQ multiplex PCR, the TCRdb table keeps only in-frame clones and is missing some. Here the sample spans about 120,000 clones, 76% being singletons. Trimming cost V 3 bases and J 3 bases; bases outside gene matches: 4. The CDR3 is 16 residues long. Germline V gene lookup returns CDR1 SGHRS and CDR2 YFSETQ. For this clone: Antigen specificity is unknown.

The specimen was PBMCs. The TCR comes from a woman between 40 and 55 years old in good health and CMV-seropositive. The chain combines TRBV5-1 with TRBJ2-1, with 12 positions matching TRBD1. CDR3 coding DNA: TGCGCCAGCAGCTCGGGGACAGGGGGCGACTACAATGAGCAGTTCTTC. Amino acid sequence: CASSSGTGGDYNEQFF.